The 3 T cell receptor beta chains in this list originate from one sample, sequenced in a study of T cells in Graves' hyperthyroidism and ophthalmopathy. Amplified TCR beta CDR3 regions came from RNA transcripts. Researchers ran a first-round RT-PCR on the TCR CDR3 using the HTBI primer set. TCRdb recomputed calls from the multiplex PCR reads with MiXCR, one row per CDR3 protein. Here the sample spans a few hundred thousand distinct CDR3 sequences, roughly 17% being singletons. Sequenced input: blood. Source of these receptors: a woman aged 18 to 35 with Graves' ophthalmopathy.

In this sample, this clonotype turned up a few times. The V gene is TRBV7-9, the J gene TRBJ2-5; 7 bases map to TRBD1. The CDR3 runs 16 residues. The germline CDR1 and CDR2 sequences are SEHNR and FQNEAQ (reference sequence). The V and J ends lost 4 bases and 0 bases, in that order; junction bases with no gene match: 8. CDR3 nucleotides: TGTGCCAGCAGCTCGCCAGGGGGAGTCCACCAAGAGACCCAGTACTTC. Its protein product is CASSSPGGVHQETQYF.

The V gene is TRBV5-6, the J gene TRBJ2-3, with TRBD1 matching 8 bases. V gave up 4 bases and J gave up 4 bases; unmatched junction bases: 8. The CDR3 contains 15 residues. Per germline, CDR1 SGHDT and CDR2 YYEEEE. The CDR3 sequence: CASSTLDRAADTQYF. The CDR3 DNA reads TGTGCCAGCAGCACCCTGGACAGGGCGGCAGATACGCAGTATTTT. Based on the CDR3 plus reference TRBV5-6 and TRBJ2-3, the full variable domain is DAGVTQSPTHLIKTRGQQVTLRCSPKSGHDTVSWYQQALGQGPQFIFQYYEEEERQRGNFPDRFSGHQFPNYSSELNVNALLLGDSALYLCASSTLDRAADTQYFGPGTRLTVL.

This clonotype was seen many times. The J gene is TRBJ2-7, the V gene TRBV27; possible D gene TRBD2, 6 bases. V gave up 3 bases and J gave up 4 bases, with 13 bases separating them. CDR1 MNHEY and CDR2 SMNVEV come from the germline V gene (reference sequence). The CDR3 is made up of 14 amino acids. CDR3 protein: CASSFAAGTYEQYF. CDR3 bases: TGTGCCAGCAGTTTCGCCGCCGGGACTTACGAGCAGTACTTC.